The entry below describes one T cell receptor beta chain. Antigen: not known. Isolated RNA was reverse transcribed into cDNA used as the sequencing template. Clones were read by immunoSEQ multiplex PCR, and TCRdb kept only the in-frame ones, dropping some. The sample includes 100,000 to 150,000 clones, 45% to 50% of them seen just once. This entry is derived from a study of CD8+ T cells in alopecia areata. Across the study: Tofacitinib was taken orally by treated patients, and the dose was 5 to 10 mg twice daily. Treatment ran 6 to 18 months, with 6 months of follow-up afterward. Overall study findings and caveats: Lesional scalp, notably in alopecia totalis/universalis, had clonality above that of normal scalp.

Collected material from alopecia areata patients comprised lesional scalp punch biopsies and peripheral blood. V gave up 0 bases and J gave up 9 bases, with 12 bases separating them. The CDR3 covers 13 residues. Germline V gene sequence: CDR1 SGHNT, CDR2 YYREEE (reference sequence). The chain has TRBV5-4 and TRBJ2-5; D tentatively reads TRBD1 or TRBD2 (5 bases each). This sequence originates from a human donor with alopecia areata. Sequenced material: CD8+ T cells sorted from blood, taken at week 0. CDR3 region: CASSLAILGAQYF. The DNA for the CDR3 is TGTGCCAGCAGCTTGGCGATTTTGGGGGCCCAGTACTTC.